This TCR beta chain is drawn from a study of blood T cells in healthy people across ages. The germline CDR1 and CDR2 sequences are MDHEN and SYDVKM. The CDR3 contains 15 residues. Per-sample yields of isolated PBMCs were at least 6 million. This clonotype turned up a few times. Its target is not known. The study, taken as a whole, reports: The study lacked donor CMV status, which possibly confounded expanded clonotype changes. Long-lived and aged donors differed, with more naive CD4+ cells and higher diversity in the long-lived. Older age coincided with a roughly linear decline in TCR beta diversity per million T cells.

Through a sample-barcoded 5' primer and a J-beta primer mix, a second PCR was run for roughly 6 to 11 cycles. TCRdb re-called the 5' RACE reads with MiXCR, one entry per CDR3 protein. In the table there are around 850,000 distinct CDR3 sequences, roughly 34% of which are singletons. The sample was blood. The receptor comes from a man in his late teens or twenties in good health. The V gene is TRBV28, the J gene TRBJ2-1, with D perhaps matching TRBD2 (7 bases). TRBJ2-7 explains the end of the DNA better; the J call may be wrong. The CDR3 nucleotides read TGTGCCACTTTAGGGGGGGCCCTCTCCTACAATGAGCAGTACTTC. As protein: CATLGGALSYNEQYF.